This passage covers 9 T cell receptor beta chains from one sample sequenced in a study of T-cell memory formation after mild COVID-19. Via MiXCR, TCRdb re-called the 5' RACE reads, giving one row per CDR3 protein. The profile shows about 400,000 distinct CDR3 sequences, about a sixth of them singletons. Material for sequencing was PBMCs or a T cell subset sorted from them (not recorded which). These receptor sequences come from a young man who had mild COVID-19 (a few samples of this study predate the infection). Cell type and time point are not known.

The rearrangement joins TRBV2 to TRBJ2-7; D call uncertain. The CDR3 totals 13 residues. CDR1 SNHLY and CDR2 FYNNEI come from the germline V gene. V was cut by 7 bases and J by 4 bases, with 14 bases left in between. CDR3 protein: CASTSETLYEQYV. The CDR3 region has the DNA TGTGCCAGCACATCAGAAACCCTTTACGAGCAGTACGTC.

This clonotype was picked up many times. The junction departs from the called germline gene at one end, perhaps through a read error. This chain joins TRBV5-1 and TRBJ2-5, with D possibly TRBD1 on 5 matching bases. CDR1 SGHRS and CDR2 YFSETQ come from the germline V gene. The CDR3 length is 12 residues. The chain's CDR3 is CASSLGEETQYF. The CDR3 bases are TGTGCCAGCAGTTTAGGGGAAGAGACCCAGTACTTC.

The CDR3, as DNA: TGTGCCAGTCCCACCCCCAGCAGGGACGGAAACACCGGGGAGCTGTTTTTT. Protein product: CASPTPSRDGNTGELFF. This chain connects TRBV7-9 to TRBJ2-2, with D tentatively TRBD1 or TRBD2 (5 bases each). Looked up from germline, CDR1 is SEHNR and CDR2 is FQNEAQ (reference sequence). The CDR3 has 17 residues. V lost 9 bases and J 2 bases, leaving 22 bases between the germline ends.

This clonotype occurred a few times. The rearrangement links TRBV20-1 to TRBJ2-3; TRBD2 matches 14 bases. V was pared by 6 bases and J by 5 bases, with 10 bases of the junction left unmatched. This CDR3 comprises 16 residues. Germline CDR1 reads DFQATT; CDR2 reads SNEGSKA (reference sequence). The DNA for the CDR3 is TGCAGTGCCCCCAAGACTAGCGGGGGGGCCGGAGATACGCAGTATTTT. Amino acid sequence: CSAPKTSGGAGDTQYF.

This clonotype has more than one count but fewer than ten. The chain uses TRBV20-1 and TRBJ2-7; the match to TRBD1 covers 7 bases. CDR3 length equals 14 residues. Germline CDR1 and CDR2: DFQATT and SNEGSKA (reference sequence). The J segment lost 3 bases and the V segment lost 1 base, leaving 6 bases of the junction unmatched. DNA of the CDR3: TGCAGTGCTAGAGCGTCGGCAGGGGGCTACGAGCAGTACGTC. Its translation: CSARASAGGYEQYV.

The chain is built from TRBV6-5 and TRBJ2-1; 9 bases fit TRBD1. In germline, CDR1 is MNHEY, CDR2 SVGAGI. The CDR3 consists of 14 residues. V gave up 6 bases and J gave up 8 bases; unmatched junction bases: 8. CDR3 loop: CASSRTGEGYEQFF. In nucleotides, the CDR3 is TGTGCCAGCAGCCGGACAGGGGAGGGGTATGAGCAGTTCTTC.

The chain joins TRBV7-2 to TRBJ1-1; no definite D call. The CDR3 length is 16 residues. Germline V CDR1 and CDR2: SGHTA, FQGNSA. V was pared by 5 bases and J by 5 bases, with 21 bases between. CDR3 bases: TGTGCCAGCAGCCTCCAAGACCCGGGGATGAGAACTGAAGCTTTCTTT. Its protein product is CASSLQDPGMRTEAFF.

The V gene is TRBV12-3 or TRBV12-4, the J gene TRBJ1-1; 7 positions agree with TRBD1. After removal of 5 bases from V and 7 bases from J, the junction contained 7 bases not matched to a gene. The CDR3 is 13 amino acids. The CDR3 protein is CASSGRGRGEAFF. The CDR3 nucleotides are TGTGCCAGCAGTGGTAGGGGGCGCGGTGAAGCTTTCTTT.

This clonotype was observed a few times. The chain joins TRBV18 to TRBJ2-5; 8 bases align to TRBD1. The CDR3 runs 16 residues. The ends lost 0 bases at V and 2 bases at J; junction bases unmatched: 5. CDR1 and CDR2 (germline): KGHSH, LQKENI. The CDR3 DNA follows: TGTGCCAGCTCACCACCGGCGGGACAGGTACAAGAGACCCAGTACTTC. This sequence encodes CASSPPAGQVQETQYF.